What follows describes a single T cell receptor beta chain. No antigen is known for it. This sample stems from a study of B cell selection in AIRE deficiency. Findings of the study overall: Patient Tconv and Treg cells showed healthy-like TCRBV usage, CDR3 length, diversity. About a third of healthy-shared Treg sequences were found among patient Tconv cells. Healthy Tconv contained about two fifths of shared healthy Treg sequences; only TCRbeta sequenced. Only around a tenth of over 3,000 shared Treg sequences were patient-specific; about 30% healthy-specific.

The regulatory T cell sort gate was CD4+CD25hiCD127low/negative. Germline CDR1 reads ENHRY; CDR2 reads SYGVKD. The CDR3 consists of 15 residues. Trimming cost V 4 bases and J 5 bases; bases outside gene matches: 2. TCRdb keeps only in-frame clones here, not all; method: immunoSEQ multiplex PCR. The sample lists tens of thousands of clones; approximately 94% were seen once. The V call is TRBV10-3, the J call TRBJ2-2, with 12 positions matching TRBD2. The sequence was collected from a human donor with AIRE deficiency. Specimen: Tregs sorted from PBMCs. CDR3 nucleotides: TGTGCCATCAGTGGGACTAGCGGGATAACCGGGGAGCTGTTTTTT. Protein sequence: CAISGTSGITGELFF.